This is a list of T cell receptor beta chains from one sample in a study of shared clonotypes between healthy human individuals. This table comes from immunoSEQ multiplex PCR, and its TCRdb copy is limited to in-frame clones, with some not included. This sample has roughly 2,300,000 clones, with around 92% found just once. The sequenced sample was naive CD4+ T cells from PBMCs. The receptors come from a man between 18 and 29 years old in good health. Some clones in this sample may be carry-over from other donors' samples. Both conserved end residues are part of each CDR3. Each record gives: CDR3 protein, V gene, J gene.

CDR3: CASSPGTSGRAQDTQYF
V: TRBV4-1
J: TRBJ2-3

CDR3: CASSFVTSTSGTSYEQYF
V: TRBV5-1
J: TRBJ2-7

CDR3: CAWRGGPGTGPYGYTF
V: TRBV30
J: TRBJ1-2

CDR3: CASSLTGGGYNEQFF
V: TRBV5-6
J: TRBJ2-1

CDR3: CASSSHKGNSYEQYF
V: TRBV5-4
J: TRBJ2-7

CDR3: CASQGGDVDGELFF
V: TRBV28
J: TRBJ2-2

CDR3: CATSRDSQGHYGYTF
V: TRBV15
J: TRBJ1-2

CDR3: CACTRQGVEEKLFF
V: TRBV30
J: TRBJ1-4

CDR3: CAISGTGGGNEQFF
V: TRBV10-3
J: TRBJ2-1

CDR3: CASSLLRLAPYEQYF
V: TRBV7-8
J: TRBJ2-7

CDR3: CASRSQPGGSSNTGELFF
V: TRBV28
J: TRBJ2-2

CDR3: CASSQPGTGGTEAFF
V: TRBV28
J: TRBJ1-1

CDR3: CASGYGDPYNEQFF
V: TRBV12-5
J: TRBJ2-1

CDR3: CASSPGLSPRGYTF
V: TRBV2
J: TRBJ1-2

CDR3: CATNGLRNTEAFF
V: TRBV15
J: TRBJ1-1

CDR3: CAWSVRQINEKLFF
V: TRBV30
J: TRBJ1-4

CDR3: CASRGGRMNTEAFF
V: TRBV5-1
J: TRBJ1-1

CDR3: CASSLGSNQPQHF
V: TRBV19
J: TRBJ1-5

CDR3: CASSLMGGMVAGELFF
V: TRBV7-3
J: TRBJ2-2

CDR3: CASSGMVGVNTEAFF
V: TRBV2
J: TRBJ1-1

CDR3: CASTVIRGSVVGELFF
V: TRBV2
J: TRBJ2-2

CDR3: CASSEGTADLYGYTF
V: TRBV4-1
J: TRBJ1-2

CDR3: CASSLDRGVTEAFF
V: TRBV6-5
J: TRBJ1-1

CDR3: CAWSRGSTDTQYF
V: TRBV30
J: TRBJ2-3